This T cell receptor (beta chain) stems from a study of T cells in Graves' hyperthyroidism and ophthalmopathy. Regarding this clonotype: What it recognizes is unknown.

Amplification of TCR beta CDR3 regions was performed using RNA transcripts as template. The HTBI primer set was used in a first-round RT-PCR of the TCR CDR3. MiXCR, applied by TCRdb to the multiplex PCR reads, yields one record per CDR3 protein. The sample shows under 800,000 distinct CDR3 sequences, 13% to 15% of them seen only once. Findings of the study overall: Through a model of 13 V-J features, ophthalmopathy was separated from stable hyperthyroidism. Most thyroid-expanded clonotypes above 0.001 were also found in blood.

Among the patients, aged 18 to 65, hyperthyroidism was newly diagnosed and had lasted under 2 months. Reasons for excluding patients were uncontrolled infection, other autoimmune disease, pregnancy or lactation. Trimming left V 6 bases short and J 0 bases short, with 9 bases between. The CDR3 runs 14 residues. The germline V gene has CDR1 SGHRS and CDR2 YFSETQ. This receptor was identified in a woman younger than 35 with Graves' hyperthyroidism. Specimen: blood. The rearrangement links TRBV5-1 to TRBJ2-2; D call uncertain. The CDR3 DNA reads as TGCGCCAGCAAAGACATATCGAACACCGGGGAGCTGTTTTTT. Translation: CASKDISNTGELFF.